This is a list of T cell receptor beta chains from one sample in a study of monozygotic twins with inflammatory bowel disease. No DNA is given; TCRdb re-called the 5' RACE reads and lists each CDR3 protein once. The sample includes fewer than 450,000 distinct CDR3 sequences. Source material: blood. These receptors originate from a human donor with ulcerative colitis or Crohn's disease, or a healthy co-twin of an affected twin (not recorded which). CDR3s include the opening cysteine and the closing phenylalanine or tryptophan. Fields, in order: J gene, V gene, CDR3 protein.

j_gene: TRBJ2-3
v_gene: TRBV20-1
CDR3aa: CSANRGATDTQYF

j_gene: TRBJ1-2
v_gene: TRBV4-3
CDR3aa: CASSQVPTGPEAKTGGYTF

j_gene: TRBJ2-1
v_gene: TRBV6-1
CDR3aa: CASRRGGSSYNEQFF

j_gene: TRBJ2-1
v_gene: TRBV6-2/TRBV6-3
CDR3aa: CASSPRTSPNNEQFF

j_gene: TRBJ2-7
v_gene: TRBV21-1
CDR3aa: CASSTRQGILSYEQYF

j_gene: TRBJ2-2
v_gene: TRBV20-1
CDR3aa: CSARGRQGGTGELFF

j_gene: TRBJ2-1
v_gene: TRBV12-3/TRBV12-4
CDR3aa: CASRRLGEQFF

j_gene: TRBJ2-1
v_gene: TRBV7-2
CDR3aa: CASSLGDLYNEQFF

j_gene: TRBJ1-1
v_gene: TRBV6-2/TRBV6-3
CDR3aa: CASTTQGSLNTEAFF

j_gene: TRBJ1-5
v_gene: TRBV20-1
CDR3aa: CSASPGGYSNQPQHF

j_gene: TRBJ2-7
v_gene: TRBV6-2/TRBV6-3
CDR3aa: CASAIRGAYEQYF

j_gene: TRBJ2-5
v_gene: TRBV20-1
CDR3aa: CSASHRAETQYF

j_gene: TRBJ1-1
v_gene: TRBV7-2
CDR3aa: CASSRQSTTEAFF

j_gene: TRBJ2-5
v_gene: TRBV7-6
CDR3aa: CASSLGPQETQYF

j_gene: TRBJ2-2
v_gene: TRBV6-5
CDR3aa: CASSYLGQGPGELFF

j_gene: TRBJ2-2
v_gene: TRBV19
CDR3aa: CASSPPRSGPNTGELFF

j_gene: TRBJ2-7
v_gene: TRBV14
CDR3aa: CASSQGPLPYEQYF

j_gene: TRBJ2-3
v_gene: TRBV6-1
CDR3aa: CASRITGGLTDTQYF

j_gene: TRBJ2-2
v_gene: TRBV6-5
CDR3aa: CASSYSQTLARRGEHTGELFF

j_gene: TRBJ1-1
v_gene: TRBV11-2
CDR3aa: CASSSGQGANTEAFF

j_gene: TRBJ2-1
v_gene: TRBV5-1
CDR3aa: CASSPQERRSYNEQFF

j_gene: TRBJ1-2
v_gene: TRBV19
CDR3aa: CASSTEGHYGYTF

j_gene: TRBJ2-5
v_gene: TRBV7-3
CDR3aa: CASSLTTGYRTQYF

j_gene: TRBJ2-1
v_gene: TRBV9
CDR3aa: CASSVRFRTGDFYNEQFF

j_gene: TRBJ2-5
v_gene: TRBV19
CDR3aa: CASSISGGQQETQYF

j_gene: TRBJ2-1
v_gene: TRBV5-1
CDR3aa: CASSLAPSGHEQFF

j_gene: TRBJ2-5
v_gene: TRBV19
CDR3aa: CASSGTGSGETQYF

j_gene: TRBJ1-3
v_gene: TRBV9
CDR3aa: CASSRGTGGGGNTIYF

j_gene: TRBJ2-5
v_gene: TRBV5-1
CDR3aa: CASSPGLAGGPGETQYF

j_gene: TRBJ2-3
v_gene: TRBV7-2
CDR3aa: CASSFGVKGTDTQYF

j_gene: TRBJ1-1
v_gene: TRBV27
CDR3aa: CASSLSLRTGGHTEAFF

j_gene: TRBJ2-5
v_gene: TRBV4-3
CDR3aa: CASSQGATFQETQYF

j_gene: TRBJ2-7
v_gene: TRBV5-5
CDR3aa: CASSWGQGDYEQYF

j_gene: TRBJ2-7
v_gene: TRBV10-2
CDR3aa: CASSEVQRYEQYF

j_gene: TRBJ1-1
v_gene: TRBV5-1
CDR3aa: CASSLTMDRAVMNTEAFF

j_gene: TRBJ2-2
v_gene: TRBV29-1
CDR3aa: CSVVSLGRENTGELFF

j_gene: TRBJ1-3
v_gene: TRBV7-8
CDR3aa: CASSPTGSSGNTIYF

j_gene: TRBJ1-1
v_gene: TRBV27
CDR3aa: CASSTGQEGASTEAFF

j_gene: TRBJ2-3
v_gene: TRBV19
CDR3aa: CASERRGSTDTQYF

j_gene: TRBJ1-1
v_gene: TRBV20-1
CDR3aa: CSAKYMEASLNTEAFF

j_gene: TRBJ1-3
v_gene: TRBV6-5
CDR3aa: CASSFDRALGNTIYF

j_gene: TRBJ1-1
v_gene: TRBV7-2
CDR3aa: CASSLARTANTEAFF

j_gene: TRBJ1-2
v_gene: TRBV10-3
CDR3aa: CAISEGRRVPFYGYTF

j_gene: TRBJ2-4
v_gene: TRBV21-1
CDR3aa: CASSEWGQAGGAKNIQYF

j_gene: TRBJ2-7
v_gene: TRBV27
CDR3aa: CASSSYPSSYEQYF

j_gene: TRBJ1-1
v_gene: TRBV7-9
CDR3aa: CASSLAAGRGVYTEAFF

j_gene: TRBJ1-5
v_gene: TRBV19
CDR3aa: CASSRPPNQPQHF

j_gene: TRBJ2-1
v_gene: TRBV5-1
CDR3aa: CASSIGQTNEQFF

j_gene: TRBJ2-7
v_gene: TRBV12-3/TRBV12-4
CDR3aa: CASSFGQGPYEQYF

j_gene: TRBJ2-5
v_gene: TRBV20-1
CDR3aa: CSARYWGDRETQYF

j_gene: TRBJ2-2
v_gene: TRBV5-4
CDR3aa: CASSLVTSSGELFF

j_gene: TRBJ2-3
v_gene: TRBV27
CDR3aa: CASSPGLRGPDTQYF

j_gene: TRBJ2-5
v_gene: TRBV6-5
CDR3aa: CASSYSPSPEETQYF

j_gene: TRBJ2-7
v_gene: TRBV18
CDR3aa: CASSPPRNGYEQYF

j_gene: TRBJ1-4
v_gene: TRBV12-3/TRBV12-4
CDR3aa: CASSLTGKHNEKLFF

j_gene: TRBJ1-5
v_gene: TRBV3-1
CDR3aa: CASSAGQGQGEGNQPQHF

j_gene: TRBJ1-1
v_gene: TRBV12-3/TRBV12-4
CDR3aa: CASSLRSRGTEAFF